Presented here are 23 T cell receptor beta chains from one specimen sequenced in a study of T cells in Graves' hyperthyroidism and ophthalmopathy. RNA transcripts provided the source from which TCR beta CDR3 regions were amplified. HTBI primers were employed in a first-round RT-PCR of the TCR CDR3. TCRdb re-called the multiplex PCR reads through MiXCR, storing one row per CDR3 protein. The data show about 380,000 distinct CDR3 sequences, around 18% seen once. Sequences were obtained from blood. The receptor set was obtained from a man aged 18 to 30 with Graves' ophthalmopathy.

This clonotype has more than one count but fewer than ten. This chain uses TRBV15 with TRBJ2-2; 7 bases fit TRBD2. The V gene end was trimmed by 0 bases and the J gene end by 8 bases; junction bases not matched to a gene: 3. Germline CDR1 reads LNHNV; CDR2 reads YYDKDF (reference sequence). This CDR3 is 14 amino acids long. CDR3 region: CATSRDTSVGELFF. The CDR3 DNA is TGTGCCACCAGCAGAGACACTAGCGTTGGGGAGCTGTTTTTT.

This clonotype was counted many times. The genes are TRBV2 and TRBJ2-3, with 9 bases identical to TRBD2. Trimming cost V 4 bases and J 2 bases; bases outside gene matches: 10. This CDR3 is built from 17 residues. Germline V CDR1 and CDR2: SNHLY, FYNNEI. CDR3 sequence reads: CASSVVDSGGLTDTQYF. CDR3 bases: TGTGCCAGCAGTGTTGTTGATAGCGGGGGACTCACAGATACGCAGTATTTT.

This clonotype came up many times. This chain joins TRBV12-3 or TRBV12-4 and TRBJ2-3; 10 bases fit TRBD2. The CDR3 has 12 residues. The ends lost 5 bases at V and 9 bases at J; junction bases unmatched: 2. In DNA, the CDR3 is TGTGCCAGCAGTCCGGGACTAGCGACGCAGTATTTT. It specifies CASSPGLATQYF.

In its sample, this clonotype was seen many times. The chain uses TRBV28 and TRBJ1-2, with 9 bases lining up with TRBD1. Germline CDR1 and CDR2: MDHEN and SYDVKM. CDR3 length equals 16 residues. V gave up 6 bases and J gave up 0 bases; unmatched junction bases: 8. CDR3 sequence (DNA): TGTGCCAGCAGCCGGGACAGGGAAGTTCCTAACTATGGCTACACCTTC. Residues: CASSRDREVPNYGYTF.

The V call is TRBV27, the J call TRBJ1-5; possible D gene TRBD1, 6 bases. Trimming took off 1 base at V and 1 base at J, with 20 bases between the two ends. The CDR3 is made up of 19 amino acids. CDR1 and CDR2 from the germline V gene are MNHEY and SMNVEV (reference sequence). The CDR3 loop reads CASSLFNRVGEVSNQPQHF. The CDR3 region has the DNA TGTGCCAGCAGTTTATTCAACAGGGTAGGGGAAGTAAGCAATCAGCCCCAGCATTTT.

This clonotype was recorded many times. The V call is TRBV28, the J call TRBJ1-5; the match to TRBD1 covers 9 bases. Germline V gives CDR1 MDHEN, CDR2 SYDVKM. V shed 5 bases and J 4 bases; nucleotides not matched to a gene: 3. CDR3 size: 14 residues. The CDR3 DNA reads as TGTGCCAGCAGTATCGGACAGGGGAATCAGCCCCAGCATTTT. The encoded protein is CASSIGQGNQPQHF.

The table lists this clonotype with many counts. The genes are TRBV7-9 and TRBJ1-1; D remains unclear. The ends were cut back, 3 bases at V and 1 base at J, with 6 bases in the middle. In germline, CDR1 is SEHNR, CDR2 FQNEAQ (reference sequence). The CDR3 sequence is 13 residues long. This CDR3 reads CASSFWENTEAFF. CDR3 in DNA: TGTGCCAGCAGCTTCTGGGAGAACACTGAAGCTTTCTTT. Together with reference TRBV7-9 and TRBJ1-1, the CDR3 gives the full variable domain: DTGVSQNPRHKITKRGQNVTFRCDPISEHNRLYWYRQTLGQGPEFLTYFQNEAQLEKSRLLSDRFSAERPKGSFSTLEIQRTEQGDSAMYLCASSFWENTEAFFGQGTRLTVV.

The rearrangement joins TRBV19 to TRBJ2-3; D might be TRBD1 or TRBD2, each matching 5 bases. Looked up from germline, CDR1 is LNHDA and CDR2 is SQIVND (reference sequence). V lost 0 bases and J lost 3, with 10 bases in between. This CDR3 contains 15 residues. CDR3 residues: CASSIDRDGTDTQYF. CDR3 DNA sequence: TGTGCCAGTAGTATAGATCGGGACGGAACAGATACGCAGTATTTT. Full variable domain (rest looked up from reference TRBV19 and TRBJ2-3): DGGITQSPKYLFRKEGQNVTLSCEQNLNHDAMYWYRQDPGQGLRLIYYSQIVNDFQKGDIAEGYSVSREKKESFPLTVTSAQKNPTAFYLCASSIDRDGTDTQYFGPGTRLTVL.

In this sample, this clonotype turned up many times. The chain has TRBV6-2 or TRBV6-3 and TRBJ1-2, with D maybe TRBD1 (6 bases). Germline CDR1 MNHEY, CDR2 SVGEGT. This CDR3 has 15 residues. The ends were cut back, 4 bases at V and 0 bases at J, with 12 bases in the middle. The CDR3 spells CASSSRTASNYGYTF. The CDR3 nucleotides are TGTGCCAGCAGTTCCCGGACAGCTTCTAACTATGGCTACACCTTC.

The chain uses TRBV7-8 and TRBJ2-1; D is ambiguous. The CDR3 consists of 15 residues. The V end lost 8 bases, the J end lost 0 bases, and 14 bases lay between the germline ends. The V gene's germline CDR1 is SGHVS and CDR2 FQNEAQ. CDR3 loop: CASSPPSFSYNEQFF. Here the CDR3 DNA reads TGTGCCAGCTCACCACCCTCTTTCTCCTACAATGAGCAGTTCTTC.

This clonotype came up many times. The chain carries TRBV7-8 and TRBJ1-1; a possible D gene is TRBD1 (6 bases). Per the germline V gene, CDR1 is SGHVS and CDR2 is FQNEAQ. The CDR3 covers 15 residues. Trimming removed 2 bases from V and 0 bases from J, with 10 bases in between. The CDR3 loop is CASSLQGPLNTEAFF. DNA of the CDR3: TGTGCCAGCAGCTTACAGGGGCCCTTGAACACTGAAGCTTTCTTT.

On this clonotype: This may come from a read error, since a much larger clone is one base off. The chain recombines TRBV3-1 with TRBJ2-1; D is perhaps TRBD1 (6 bases). Between the trimmed V and J ends, which lost 3 bases and 10 bases, there was a span of 16 bases. The CDR3 extends over 14 amino acids. In germline, CDR1 is LGHDT, CDR2 YNNKEL (reference sequence). CDR3 DNA sequence: TGTGCCAGCAGCCAGAGGACAGCGAACTACGAGCAGTTCTTC. Protein sequence: CASSQRTANYEQFF.

This rearrangement joins TRBV11-2 to TRBJ1-1; D not certain. With 2 bases removed from V and 1 base from J, the gap between germline ends came to 17 bases. This CDR3 has 17 amino acids. From germline, CDR1 is SGHAT and CDR2 FQNNGV. CDR3 bases: TGTGCCAGCAGCTTACCCCCCTCGGCGGATTCGAACACTGAAGCTTTCTTT. This gives the protein CASSLPPSADSNTEAFF.

This clonotype appeared many times. The rearrangement links TRBV18 to TRBJ2-7; no definite D call. V was trimmed by 2 bases and J by 3 bases, leaving 5 bases between them. The CDR3 has 12 residues. Looked up from germline, CDR1 is KGHSH and CDR2 is LQKENI. The CDR3 sequence is CASSPVSYEQYF. The CDR3 bases are TGTGCCAGCTCACCAGTAAGCTACGAGCAGTACTTC.

This clonotype was observed at least ten times. The chain couples TRBV25-1 to TRBJ1-1; 10 bases agree with TRBD1. The length of the CDR3 is 16 residues. Germline trimming cut 6 bases from V and 2 bases from J; bases unmatched to any gene: 9. The germline gives CDR1 MGHDK, CDR2 SYGVNS. The CDR3 here is CASREPGTGANTEAFF. The CDR3 DNA follows: TGTGCCAGCAGGGAACCCGGGACAGGGGCCAACACTGAAGCTTTCTTT.

This clonotype was counted between two and nine times. The rearrangement joins TRBV20-1 to TRBJ1-4; weak D call: TRBD1 (5 bases). V was trimmed by 6 bases and J by 8 bases, leaving 19 bases between them. CDR3 length equals 14 residues. In germline, CDR1 is DFQATT, CDR2 SNEGSKA (reference sequence). CDR3 residues: CSAPGPGSDEKLFF. CDR3 bases: TGCAGTGCCCCCGGGCCAGGGTCTGACGAAAAACTGTTTTTT.

In this sample, this clonotype turned up once. The CDR3 DNA sequence: TGTGCCAGCAGTGGGACAGGGGGCCCTAGCACAGATACGCAGTATTTT. Translated, it gives CASSGTGGPSTDTQYF. J is TRBJ2-3 and V is TRBV2, with 11 bases that match TRBD1. J was trimmed by 0 bases and V by 4 bases; bases with no gene match: 3. Germline loops: CDR1 SNHLY, CDR2 FYNNEI. This CDR3 has 16 amino acids. Supplemented by reference TRBV2 and TRBJ2-3, the full variable domain reads EPEVTQTPSHQVTQMGQEVILRCVPISNHLYFYWYRQILGQKVEFLVSFYNNEISEKSEIFDDQFSVERPDGSNFTLKIRSTKLEDSAMYFCASSGTGGPSTDTQYFGPGTRLTVL.

This clonotype was detected many times. The chain recombines TRBV7-3 with TRBJ1-2; D remains ambiguous. The germline CDR1 and CDR2 sequences are SGHTA and FQGTGA. The CDR3 contains 13 residues. The V end lost 3 bases, the J end lost 0 bases, and 5 bases lay between the germline ends. The CDR3 DNA reads as TGTGCCAGCAGCTTCGATCCTAACTATGGCTACACCTTC. Protein product: CASSFDPNYGYTF.

The genes are TRBV20-1 and TRBJ2-2, with 8 nucleotides matching TRBD2. The V segment lost 3 bases and the J segment 6 bases; nucleotides outside the gene matches: 3. The CDR3 consists of 13 residues. Germline V gene data show CDR1 as DFQATT and CDR2 as SNEGSKA (reference sequence). CDR3 protein: CSASRGGPGELFF. The CDR3 DNA sequence: TGCAGTGCTAGTCGGGGGGGCCCCGGGGAGCTGTTTTTT.

This clonotype was counted at least ten times. The chain carries TRBV2 and TRBJ2-5, with 15 bases identical to TRBD2. Germline V lookup: CDR1 SNHLY, CDR2 FYNNEI. This CDR3 is built from 18 residues. The V segment lost 6 bases and the J segment 5 bases; nucleotides outside the gene matches: 13. The CDR3 loop reads CASRQSRTSGGGWETQYF. CDR3 coding DNA: TGTGCCAGCAGGCAGTCGAGGACTAGCGGGGGGGGTTGGGAGACCCAGTACTTC.

This clonotype has only a few counts. The J gene is TRBJ2-7, the V gene TRBV3-1; D ambiguous. This CDR3 has 15 amino acids. Trimming stripped 2 bases from V and 2 bases from J, with 13 bases between. Germline V CDR1 and CDR2: LGHDT, YNNKEL (reference sequence). CDR3 loop: CASSQLVVGAYEQYF. CDR3 coding DNA: TGTGCCAGCAGCCAATTGGTCGTAGGAGCCTACGAGCAGTACTTC.

This rearrangement joins TRBV27 to TRBJ1-2, with 8 bases lining up with TRBD1. V shed 6 bases, J shed 3 bases, and the junction held 12 bases outside the gene matches. CDR3 length: 16 amino acids. Germline CDR1 reads MNHEY; CDR2 reads SMNVEV (reference sequence). CDR3 sequence: CASSYLEGTGYYGYTF. Here the CDR3 DNA reads TGTGCCAGCAGCTACCTAGAAGGGACAGGATACTATGGCTACACCTTC.

This clonotype was counted many times. The chain is built from TRBV27 and TRBJ1-6; D gene ambiguous. With 3 bases removed from V and 7 bases from J, the gap between germline ends came to 7 bases. From germline, CDR1 is MNHEY and CDR2 SMNVEV (reference sequence). This CDR3 is built from 13 residues. CDR3 nucleotide sequence: TGTGCCAGCAGTTTGAGCACCAATTCACCCCTCCACTTT. This translates into CASSLSTNSPLHF.